This T cell receptor (beta chain) was found in a study of blood T cell repertoires in COVID-19. Study summary: The origin of the acute and convalescent COVID-19 samples was the United States, Italy and Spain. Sources were T cells, B-cell-depleted T cells, or PBMCs; the material itself was cDNA or gDNA.

The V and J ends lost 3 bases and 2 bases respectively, with 20 bases between them. Germline CDR1 SGHRS, CDR2 YFSETQ. This CDR3 comprises 17 residues. Original handling: Estimates of nucleated cell counts were drawn from the amplification of reference gene primers. This table comes from immunoSEQ multiplex PCR, and its TCRdb copy is limited to in-frame clones, with some not included. V, J and clone size are taken as reported in that table, and D and trimming were inferred from the DNA itself. The sample records approximately 470,000 clones, approximately 85% being singletons. Input material: peripheral blood. The chain employs TRBV5-1 and TRBJ1-2; possible D gene TRBD1, 6 bases. The sequence was collected from a human donor in a cohort sampled during active COVID-19. The DNA for the CDR3 is TGCGCCAGCAGCTACCTGCCGACAGGCGAAGGGAACTATGGCTACACCTTC. Translated: CASSYLPTGEGNYGYTF.